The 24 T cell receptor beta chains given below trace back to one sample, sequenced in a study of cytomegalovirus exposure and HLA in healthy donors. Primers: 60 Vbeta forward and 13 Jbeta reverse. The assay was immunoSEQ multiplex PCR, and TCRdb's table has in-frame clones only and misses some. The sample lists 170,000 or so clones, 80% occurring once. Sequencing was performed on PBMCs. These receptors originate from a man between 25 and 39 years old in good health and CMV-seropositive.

The CDR3 DNA sequence: TGTGCCAGCAGTTACAGACAGGTTGGGGCTGAAGCTTTCTTT. Residues: CASSYRQVGAEAFF. The chain carries TRBV6-5 and TRBJ1-1; TRBD1 might be the D (6 bases). The CDR3 runs 14 residues. Trimming stripped 2 bases from V and 6 bases from J, with 13 bases between. Germline lookup yields CDR1 MNHEY and CDR2 SVGAGI.

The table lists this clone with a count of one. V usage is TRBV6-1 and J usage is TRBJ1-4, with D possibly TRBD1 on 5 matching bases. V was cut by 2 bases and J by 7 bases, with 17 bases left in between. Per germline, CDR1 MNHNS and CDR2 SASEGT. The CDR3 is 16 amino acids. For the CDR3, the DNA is TGTGCCAGCAGTGAATATGGTGACAGCGCTATTGAAAAACTGTTTTTT. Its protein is CASSEYGDSAIEKLFF.

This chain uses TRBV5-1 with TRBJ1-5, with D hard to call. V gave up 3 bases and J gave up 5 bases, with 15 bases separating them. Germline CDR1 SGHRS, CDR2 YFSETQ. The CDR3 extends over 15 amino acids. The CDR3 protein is CASSSTGNGDQPQHF. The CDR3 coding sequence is TGCGCCAGCAGCTCAACTGGGAACGGGGATCAGCCCCAGCATTTT.

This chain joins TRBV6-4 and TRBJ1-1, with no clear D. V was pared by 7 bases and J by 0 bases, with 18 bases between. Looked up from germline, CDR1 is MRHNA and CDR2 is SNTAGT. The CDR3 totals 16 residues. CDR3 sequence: CASTPLTVLMNTEAFF. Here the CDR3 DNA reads TGTGCCAGCACCCCCTTAACGGTGCTCATGAACACTGAAGCTTTCTTT.

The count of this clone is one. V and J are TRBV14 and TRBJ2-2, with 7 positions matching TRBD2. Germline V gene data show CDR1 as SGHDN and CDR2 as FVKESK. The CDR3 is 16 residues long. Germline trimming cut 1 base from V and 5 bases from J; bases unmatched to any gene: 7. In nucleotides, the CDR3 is TGTGCCAGCAGCCAAGCCTCGGGGAGGGTGACCGGGGAGCTGTTTTTT. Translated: CASSQASGRVTGELFF.

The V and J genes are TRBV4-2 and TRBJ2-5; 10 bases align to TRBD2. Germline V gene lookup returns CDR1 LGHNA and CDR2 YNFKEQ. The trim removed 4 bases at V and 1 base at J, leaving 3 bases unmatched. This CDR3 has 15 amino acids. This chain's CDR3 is CASSPKRGGQETQYF. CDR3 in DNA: TGTGCCAGCAGCCCCAAGCGGGGGGGCCAAGAGACCCAGTACTTC.

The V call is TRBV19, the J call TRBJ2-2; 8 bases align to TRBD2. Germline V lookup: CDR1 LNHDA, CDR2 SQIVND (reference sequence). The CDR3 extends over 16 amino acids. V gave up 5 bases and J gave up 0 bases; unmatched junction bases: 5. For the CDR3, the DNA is TGTGCCAGTAGTCCGGTAGCGGGGACGAACACCGGGGAGCTGTTTTTT. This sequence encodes CASSPVAGTNTGELFF.

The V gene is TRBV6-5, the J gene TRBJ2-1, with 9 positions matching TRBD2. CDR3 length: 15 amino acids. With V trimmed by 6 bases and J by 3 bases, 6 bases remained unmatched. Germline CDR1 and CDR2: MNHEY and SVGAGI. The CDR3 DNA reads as TGTGCCAGCAGCCCAGCGGGGGGTCTCTACAATGAGCAGTTCTTC. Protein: CASSPAGGLYNEQFF.

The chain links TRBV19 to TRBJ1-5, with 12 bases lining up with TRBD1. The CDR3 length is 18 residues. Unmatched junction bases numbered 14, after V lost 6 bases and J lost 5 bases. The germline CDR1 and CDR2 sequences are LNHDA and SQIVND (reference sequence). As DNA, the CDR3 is TGTGCCAGTAGCCCGGGACAGGGGGCCCCGCGCAGGTATCAGCCCCAGCATTTT. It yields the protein CASSPGQGAPRRYQPQHF.

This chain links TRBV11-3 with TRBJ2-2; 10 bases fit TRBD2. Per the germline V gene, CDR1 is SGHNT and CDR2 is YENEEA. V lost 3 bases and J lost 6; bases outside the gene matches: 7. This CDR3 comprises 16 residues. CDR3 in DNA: TGTGCCAGCAGCTTCAGGGGTACTAGCGGGGCCGGGGAGCTGTTTTTT. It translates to CASSFRGTSGAGELFF.

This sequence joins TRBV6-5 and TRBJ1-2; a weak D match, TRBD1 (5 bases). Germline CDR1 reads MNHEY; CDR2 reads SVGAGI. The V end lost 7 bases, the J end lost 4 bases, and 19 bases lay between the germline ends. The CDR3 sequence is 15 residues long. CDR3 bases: TGTGCCAGCACCCCTTTAGCACAGGCCTCCTATGGCTACACCTTC. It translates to CASTPLAQASYGYTF.

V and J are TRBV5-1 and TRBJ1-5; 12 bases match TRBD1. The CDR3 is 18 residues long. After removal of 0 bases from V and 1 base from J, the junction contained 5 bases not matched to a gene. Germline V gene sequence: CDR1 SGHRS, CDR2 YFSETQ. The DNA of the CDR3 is TGCGCCAGCAGCTTGGGGGGACAGGGGGCCGGGAGCAATCAGCCCCAGCATTTT. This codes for CASSLGGQGAGSNQPQHF.

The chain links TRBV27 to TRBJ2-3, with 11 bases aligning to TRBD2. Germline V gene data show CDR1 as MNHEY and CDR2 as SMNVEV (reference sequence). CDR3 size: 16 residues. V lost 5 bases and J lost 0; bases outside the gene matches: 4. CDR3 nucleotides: TGTGCCAGCAGTCGATTAGCGGGAGGGAGCACAGATACGCAGTATTTT. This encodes CASSRLAGGSTDTQYF.

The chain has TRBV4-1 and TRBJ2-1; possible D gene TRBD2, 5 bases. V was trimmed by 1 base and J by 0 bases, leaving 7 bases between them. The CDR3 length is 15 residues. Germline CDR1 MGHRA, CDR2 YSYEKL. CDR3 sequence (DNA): TGCGCCAGCAGCCAAGTTCGGGACTCCTACAATGAGCAGTTCTTC. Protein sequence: CASSQVRDSYNEQFF.

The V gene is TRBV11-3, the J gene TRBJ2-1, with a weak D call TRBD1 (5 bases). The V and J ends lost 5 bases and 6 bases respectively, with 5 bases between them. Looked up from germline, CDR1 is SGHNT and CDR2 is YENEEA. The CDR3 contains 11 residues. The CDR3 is CASSQGNEQFF. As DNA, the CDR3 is TGTGCCAGCAGCCAGGGCAATGAGCAGTTCTTC.

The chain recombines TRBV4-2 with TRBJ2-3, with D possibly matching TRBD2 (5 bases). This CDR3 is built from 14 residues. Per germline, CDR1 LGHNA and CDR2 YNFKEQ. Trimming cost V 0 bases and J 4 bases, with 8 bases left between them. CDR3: CASSQDKAADTQYF. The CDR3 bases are TGTGCCAGCAGCCAAGATAAAGCGGCAGATACGCAGTATTTT.

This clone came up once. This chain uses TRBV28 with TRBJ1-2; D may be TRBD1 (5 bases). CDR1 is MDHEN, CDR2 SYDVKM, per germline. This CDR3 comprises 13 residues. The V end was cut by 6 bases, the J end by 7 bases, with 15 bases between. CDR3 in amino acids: CASSPPTVVGYTF. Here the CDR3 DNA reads TGTGCCAGCAGCCCCCCGACAGTCGTTGGCTACACCTTC.

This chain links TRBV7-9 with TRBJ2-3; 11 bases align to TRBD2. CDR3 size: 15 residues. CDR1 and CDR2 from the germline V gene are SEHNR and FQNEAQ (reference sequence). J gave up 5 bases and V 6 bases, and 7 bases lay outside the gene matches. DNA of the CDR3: TGTGCCAGCAGTACGACTAGCGGGAAAAAAGATACGCAGTATTTT. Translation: CASSTTSGKKDTQYF.

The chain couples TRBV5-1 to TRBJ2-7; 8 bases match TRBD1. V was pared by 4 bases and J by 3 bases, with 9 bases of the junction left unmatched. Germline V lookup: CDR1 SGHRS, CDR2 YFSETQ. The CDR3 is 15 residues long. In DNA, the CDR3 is TGCGCCAGCAGCAAGGGCAACACAGGGGGCTACGAGCAGTACTTC. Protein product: CASSKGNTGGYEQYF.

This chain's CDR3 is CASSSRDRGDYGYTF. The CDR3, as DNA: TGTGCCAGCAGCTCCCGGGACAGGGGGGATTATGGCTACACCTTC. The chain is built from TRBV5-4 and TRBJ1-2; 11 bases align to TRBD1. Germline CDR1 SGHNT, CDR2 YYREEE (reference sequence). Unmatched junction bases numbered 6, after V lost 3 bases and J lost 5 bases. CDR3 length: 15 residues.

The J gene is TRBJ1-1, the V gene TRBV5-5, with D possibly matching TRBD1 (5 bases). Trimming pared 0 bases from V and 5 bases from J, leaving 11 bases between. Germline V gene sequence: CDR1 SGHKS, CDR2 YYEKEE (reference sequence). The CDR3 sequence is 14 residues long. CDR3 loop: CASSLGYGGTEAFF. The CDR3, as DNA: TGTGCCAGCAGCTTGGGTTATGGGGGGACTGAAGCTTTCTTT.

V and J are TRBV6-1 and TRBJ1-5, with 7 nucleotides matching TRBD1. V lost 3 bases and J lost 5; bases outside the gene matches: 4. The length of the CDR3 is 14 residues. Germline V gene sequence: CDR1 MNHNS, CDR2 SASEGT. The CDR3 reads CASSDDREYQPQHF. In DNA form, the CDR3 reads TGTGCCAGCAGTGATGACAGGGAATATCAGCCCCAGCATTTT.

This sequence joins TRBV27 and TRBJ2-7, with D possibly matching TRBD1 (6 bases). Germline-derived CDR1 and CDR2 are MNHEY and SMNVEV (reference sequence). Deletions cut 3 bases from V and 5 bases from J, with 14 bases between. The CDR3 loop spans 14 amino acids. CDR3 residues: CASSFTGPSDEQYF. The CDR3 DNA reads TGTGCCAGCAGTTTTACAGGGCCTTCGGACGAGCAGTACTTC.

CDR3 protein: CASRRSQQGASDSPLHF. CDR3 DNA sequence: TGTGCCAGCAGACGCAGCCAACAGGGGGCGAGTGATTCACCCCTCCACTTT. This chain uses TRBV7-9 with TRBJ1-6; TRBD1 aligns across 9 bases. The CDR3 has 17 residues. In germline, CDR1 is SEHNR, CDR2 FQNEAQ (reference sequence). J was trimmed by 8 bases and V by 6 bases; bases with no gene match: 14.